This TCR beta chain was recovered during a study of metastatic and nonmetastatic thyroid tumors. Nobody among the patients had been given any treatment before thyroid surgery. MiXCR was used by TCRdb to re-call the PCR reads. The sample holds about 82,000 clones, roughly an eighth seen once. This clone was picked up many times. V dropped 3 bases and J dropped 0 bases, with 18 bases sitting between them. The CDR3 covers 18 residues. Germline CDR1 is LNHDA and CDR2 is SQIVND (reference sequence). The rearrangement uses TRBV19 and TRBJ1-3; TRBD1 might be the D (5 bases). The clonotype comes from a female donor with papillary thyroid cancer or a benign thyroid nodule (not recorded which). Some clones in this sample may be carry-over from other donors' samples. The material sequenced was tumor tissue. The CDR3: CASSMWFGAPISGNTIYF. The CDR3 DNA sequence: TGTGCCAGTAGTATGTGGTTTGGGGCCCCGATCTCTGGAAACACCATATATTTT.